The rows below give T cell receptor beta chains drawn from one sample of a study of T cell changes during pregnancy in multiple sclerosis. Sequenced by immunoSEQ multiplex PCR; TCRdb stores in-frame clones only, minus some. This sample has around 130,000 clones, with less than 97% found just once. The sequenced sample was peripheral blood, obtained after pregnancy. The receptor set was obtained from a female donor with multiple sclerosis, enrolled in a pregnancy study. CDR3s include the opening cysteine and the closing phenylalanine or tryptophan. A D gene is named only where the DNA matches it firmly. Rows may omit the clone size; those that give it use once, few, many or a size class.

cdr3_nt | cdr3_aa | d_call | j_call | v_call | clone_size
TGTGCCAGCTCACCCGAACACAGGGGGAACACTGAAGCTTTCTTT | CASSPEHRGNTEAFF | TRBD1 | TRBJ1-1 | TRBV18 | .
TGTGCCAGCAGCAAGGGACTAGCGGGATCGGCCACCGGGGAGCTGTTTTTT | CASSKGLAGSATGELFF | TRBD2 | TRBJ2-2 | TRBV4-2 | .
TGTGCCATCAGATCATCCCTACAGGATAGGAATGGCTACACCTTC | CAIRSSLQDRNGYTF | . | TRBJ1-2 | TRBV10-3 | .
TGTGCCAGCAGTGAGGGGAGGGGGGCCGCTGAAGCTTTCTTT | CASSEGRGAAEAFF | . | TRBJ1-1 | TRBV2 | .
TGTGCCAGCAGACCGACAGGGGCCAATAATTCACCCCTCCACTTT | CASRPTGANNSPLHF | TRBD1 | TRBJ1-6 | TRBV6-5 | .
TGTGCCAGCAGCTTGGGCGGAGGGACCACTGAAGCTTTCTTT | CASSLGGGTTEAFF | . | TRBJ1-1 | TRBV5-6 | .
TGTGCCAGCAGCCACCCCGGGGGACGCAACACTGAAGCTTTCTTT | CASSHPGGRNTEAFF | . | TRBJ1-1 | TRBV5-4 | .
TGCGCCAGCAGCCACAAGGCGCCTAGCGGCTACACCGGGGAGCTGTTTTTT | CASSHKAPSGYTGELFF | TRBD2 | TRBJ2-2 | TRBV4-1 | .
TGCGCCAGCAGCCAAGATGTGCCAGGGGGCGCGAAAGAGACCCAGTACTTC | CASSQDVPGGAKETQYF | TRBD1 | TRBJ2-5 | TRBV4-1 | once
TGTGCCAGCAGCGTTCTTGACAGCGGGCCCCAGTACTTC | CASSVLDSGPQYF | . | TRBJ2-5 | TRBV9 | .
TGTGCCAGCAGTTTAGGCGGGAGGGTACTAGATACGCAGTATTTT | CASSLGGRVLDTQYF | TRBD2 | TRBJ2-3 | TRBV28 | .
TGCGCCAGCAGCTTGGTACTAGCGGGAGTTCACGAGCAGTACTTC | CASSLVLAGVHEQYF | TRBD2 | TRBJ2-7 | TRBV5-1 | .
TGTGCCAGCAGTTTAGCCAGGGCAGTGATCAATGAGCAGTTCTTC | CASSLARAVINEQFF | . | TRBJ2-1 | TRBV28 | .
TGTGCCAGCAGCCGAGATGGTACTAGCCCAATGGATACGCAGTATTTT | CASSRDGTSPMDTQYF | . | TRBJ2-3 | TRBV9 | .
TGCGCCAGCAGCTTGTTGACAGGGGGCTACGAGCAGTACTTC | CASSLLTGGYEQYF | TRBD1 | TRBJ2-7 | TRBV5-1 | .
TGCGCCAGCAGCTGGGGGGACCATGTCGCTGAGCAGTTCTTC | CASSWGDHVAEQFF | . | TRBJ2-1 | TRBV5-1 | once
TGTGCCAGCTCACCAACGAAACTAGCGGTTTACCAAGAGACCCAGTACTTC | CASSPTKLAVYQETQYF | TRBD2 | TRBJ2-5 | TRBV18 | .
TGTGCCAGCAGTTTGACAGGGGGCAGTGGCTACACCTTC | CASSLTGGSGYTF | TRBD1 | TRBJ1-2 | TRBV5-4 | .
TGTGCCAGCAGTTTACGGCTAGCGGGGGATGAGCAGTTCTTC | CASSLRLAGDEQFF | TRBD2 | TRBJ2-1 | TRBV28 | .
TGTGCCAGCAGTTTATTGGCCCGGGCAGGGGGGGAGACCCAGTACTTC | CASSLLARAGGETQYF | . | TRBJ2-5 | TRBV28 | .
TGTGCCAGCAGTTTAATGGGACAGGGTGCCGAGCAGTACTTC | CASSLMGQGAEQYF | TRBD1 | TRBJ2-7 | TRBV27 | .
TGTGCCAGCAGCTTGACTAGCGGGACCCTCTACAATGAGCAGTTCTTC | CASSLTSGTLYNEQFF | TRBD2 | TRBJ2-1 | TRBV5-4 | .
TGCGCCAGCAGCCAAGGGGTATCTTTGGGGGCAACTGAAGCTTTCTTT | CASSQGVSLGATEAFF | . | TRBJ1-1 | TRBV4-3 | .
TGCAGTGCTAGAGGAGAGTGGGAGCAGTTCTTC | CSARGEWEQFF | . | TRBJ2-1 | TRBV20-1 | .
TGTGCCAGCAGCTTACGCCGGGGGTGTGGGGAGCTGTTTTTT | CASSLRRGCGELFF | . | TRBJ2-2 | TRBV21-1 | .
TGTGCCAGCACCAGCATGGCAGGGTCGTACGAGCAGTACTTC | CASTSMAGSYEQYF | . | TRBJ2-7 | TRBV6-5 | .
TGTGCCAGTAGTAGCTCCAAGAGGCTCCCCCACTATGGCTACACCTTC | CASSSSKRLPHYGYTF | . | TRBJ1-2 | TRBV19 | .
TGTGCCAGCAGCCCGGGACAGTCTCGGCCTGAAGCTTTCTTT | CASSPGQSRPEAFF | TRBD1 | TRBJ1-1 | TRBV7-9 | .
TGTGCCAGCAGTTTCCGGGGATCTAATGGCTACACCTTC | CASSFRGSNGYTF | . | TRBJ1-2 | TRBV28 | .
TGTGCCAGCAGTTTAACCCCGGGTCGGTACAGGGCGATAAACACCATATATTTT | CASSLTPGRYRAINTIYF | . | TRBJ1-3 | TRBV28 | .
TGTGCCAGCAGTGAAACGGAGTGGAATGAGCAGTTCTTC | CASSETEWNEQFF | . | TRBJ2-1 | TRBV2 | .
TGTGCCAGCAGTTTATTCGCGGTGGGGCGGAGCACTGAAGCTTTCTTT | CASSLFAVGRSTEAFF | . | TRBJ1-1 | TRBV28 | .